This TCR beta chain was obtained from a study of blood T cell repertoires in COVID-19. About the study: PBMCs, B-cell-depleted T cells, or T cells were the source of the cDNA or gDNA that made up the material.

The germline V gene has CDR1 ENHRY and CDR2 SYGVKD. The CDR3 runs to 15 residues. V was trimmed by 3 bases and J by 4 bases, leaving 15 bases between them. Generated by immunoSEQ multiplex PCR, the TCRdb table keeps only in-frame clones and is missing some. This table holds around 250,000 clones, 85% to 90% found once. Seattle's cohort entered during active infection and was followed longitudinally. The V call is TRBV10-3, the J call TRBJ1-2; D is possibly TRBD1 (5 bases). Sequenced: peripheral blood. The sequence derives from a woman in her sixties with COVID-19, enrolled during active disease. The CDR3 nucleotides are TGTGCCATCAGTGACCTCGGGGGGGTGGGCTATGGCTACACCTTC. Translating gives CAISDLGGVGYGYTF.